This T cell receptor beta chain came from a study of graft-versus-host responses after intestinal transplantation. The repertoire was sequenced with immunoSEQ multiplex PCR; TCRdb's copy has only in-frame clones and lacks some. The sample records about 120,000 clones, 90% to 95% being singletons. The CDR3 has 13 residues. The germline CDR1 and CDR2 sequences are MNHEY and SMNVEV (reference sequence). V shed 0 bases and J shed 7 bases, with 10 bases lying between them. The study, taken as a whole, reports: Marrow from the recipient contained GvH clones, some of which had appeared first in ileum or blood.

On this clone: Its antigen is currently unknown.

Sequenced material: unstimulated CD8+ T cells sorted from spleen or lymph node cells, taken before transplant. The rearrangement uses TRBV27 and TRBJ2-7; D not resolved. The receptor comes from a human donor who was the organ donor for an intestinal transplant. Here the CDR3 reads CASSLSDGEEQYF. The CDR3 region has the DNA TGTGCCAGCAGTTTATCGGACGGAGAAGAGCAGTACTTC.